This T cell receptor beta chain originates from a study of tissue T cells after allogeneic stem cell transplantation (dated by TCRdb to 2021 to 2024). Regarding the study in general: When multiple samples of a tissue were available, H&E sections were reviewed by a pathologist, and samples with histologically apparent lymphocytes were prioritized for sequencing. The human arm was conducted as a prospective observational study, and neither blinding nor randomization was performed. The study profiled TCR beta repertoires across many tissues from research autopsies of patients with and without GVHD, plus mouse models of GVHD. General conclusions and limits of the study: Sampling depth was acknowledged as a limitation, and the patient cohort was both small and clinically heterogeneous. No blood samples were available for the non-GVHD comparator patients. In both patients and mice, only a limited portion of the TCR repertoire detected in tissues was captured by blood and spleen T cells. Which tissue TCRs were alloreactive or antigen-specific was not determined in the study, and some clones might have been persisting host cells. Few T cell clones were found to be shared across patients, but shared repertoire signatures across patients were revealed in a tissue-specific fashion by motif-based clustering. Within patients, how anatomically similar tissues were was a major factor shaping TCR repertoire composition, regardless of disease or transplant status.

Interpreted using the paper, the time point label stands for: human tissue collected at research (rapid) autopsy. Three non-HCT comparator patients with other cancers, having at least five GI tract samples and no known GI disease at death, were selected retrospectively. Autopsy tissues included GI sites from esophagus to rectum, liver, skin and lymphoid organs including spleen, after a median post-mortem interval of approximately nine hours. Autopsy specimens were bisected, with one portion flash-frozen in liquid nitrogen and the rest formalin-fixed; GI outer muscle layers were removed. Genomic DNA was extracted from frozen tissues using the Mag-Bind Blood & Tissue DNA HDQ 96 Kit on a Chemagic 360 or the DNeasy Blood & Tissue Kit. Extracted DNA was further purified with the Genomic DNA Clean & Concentrator-25 kit because of concern about red blood cell contamination. On this clone: Its antigen target is currently unknown. No clone much larger than this one lies a single base away; base qualities are absent.

CDR3 length: 11 amino acids, cysteine to phenylalanine. Only the CDR3 portion is preserved as DNA: 33 bases, with reading frame beginning at the first base. Trimming removed 6 bases from V and 11 bases from J, leaving 16 bases between the germline ends. The germline V gene (reference sequence) supplies CDR1 DFQATT and CDR2 SNEGSKA. Receptor libraries were prepared by the immunoSEQ multiplex PCR assay. TCRbeta CDR3 sequencing was performed at survey depth by Adaptive Biotechnologies, and CDR3 sequences, V/J genes, productive frequency and template counts were reported. TCR beta CDR3 regions were amplified from genomic DNA rather than RNA. Processing in the source paper ran as follows. Jensen-Shannon divergence was used to quantify pairwise repertoire overlap between tissues, with a value of 1 indicating complete divergence and a value of 0 indicating identical repertoires. Tissues were clustered by single-linkage agglomerative hierarchical clustering of pairwise JSD values and displayed as dendrograms. GLIPH2 was run on all patient samples with simulation_depth 1000, kmer_min_depth 3 and cdr3_length_cutoff 8, and groups with more than two unique CDR3s were retained. In a standardized tissue-overlap score, Jaccard GLIPH-group overlap across patients was extrapolated to a standard repertoire size of 1000 clones. Linear mixed-effect models, with tissue included as a fixed effect and individual included as a random effect, were used to assess associations of diversity with clinical or experimental variables. Not all clones reach the TCRdb copy of this immuneACCESS table, which keeps in-frame sequences only. Checked studies attribute under half of the gap to unresolved V genes and leave the rest unexplained. The V and J calls and clone size are taken from that table; D and trimming were inferred from the DNA. The sample yields just under 10,000 clones; roughly 60% were counted once. Clones ranked in the top ten supply 7.5% to 10% of the sample.

The sequence joins TRBV20-1 to TRBJ1-1; too little of a D gene remains to name it. The starting material was tissue from the jejunum, obtained at autopsy. The sequence was obtained from a woman aged 18-49 years with breast cancer. The DNA sequence is TGCAGTGCCCCAAGGTCGGGTTCCGCTTTCTTT. This yields the protein CSAPRSGSAFF.